Sequencing of this T cell receptor beta chain was carried out in a study of T cell repertoires in cytomegalovirus infection. Whole-study context: Based on public TCR beta signatures, there were indications of CMV infection and of a matching HLA type.

Study results and caveats: People with CMV and the relevant HLA were identified by cumulative public TCR beta family frequency. Across the ex vivo response, the dominant clonotypes were HLA-C-restricted CMV-specific TCR beta clonotypes.

The CDR3 runs to 14 residues. Trimming took off 3 bases at V and 4 bases at J, with 11 bases between the two ends. Germline values: CDR1 SNHLY, CDR2 FYNNEI. Each CDR3 protein gets one entry after TCRdb re-called the reads with MiXCR. Of some 450,000 distinct CDR3 sequences in the sample, roughly 31% were seen once. There are a few counts of this clonotype. Its target is not known. This clonotype was obtained from a human donor in good health (CMV status not recorded). Some clones in this sample may be carry-over from other donors' samples. Sequences were obtained from PBMCs. The chain uses TRBV2 and TRBJ2-3; D is ambiguous. CDR3 region: CASSEASRPDTQYF. In nucleotides, the CDR3 is TGTGCCAGCAGTGAGGCTAGTCGTCCAGATACGCAGTATTTT.